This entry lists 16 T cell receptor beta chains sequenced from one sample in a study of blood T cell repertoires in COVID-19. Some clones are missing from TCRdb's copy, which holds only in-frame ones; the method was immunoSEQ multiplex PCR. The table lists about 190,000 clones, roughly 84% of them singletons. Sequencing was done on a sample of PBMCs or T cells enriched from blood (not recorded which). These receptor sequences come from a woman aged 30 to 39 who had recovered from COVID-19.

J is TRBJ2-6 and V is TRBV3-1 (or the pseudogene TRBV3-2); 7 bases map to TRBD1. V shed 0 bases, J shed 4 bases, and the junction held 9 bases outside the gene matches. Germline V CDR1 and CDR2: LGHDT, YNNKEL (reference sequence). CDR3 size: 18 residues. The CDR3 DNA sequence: TGTGCCAGCAGCCAAGACCTAGGACAGGCTACCGGGGCCAACGTCCTGACTTTC. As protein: CASSQDLGQATGANVLTF.

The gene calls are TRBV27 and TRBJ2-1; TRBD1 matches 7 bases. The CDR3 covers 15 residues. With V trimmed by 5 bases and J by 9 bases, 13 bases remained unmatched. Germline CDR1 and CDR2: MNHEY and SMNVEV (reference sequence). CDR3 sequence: CASSPPGQLFAEQFF. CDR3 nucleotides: TGTGCCAGCAGTCCCCCGGGACAGCTTTTCGCTGAGCAGTTCTTC.

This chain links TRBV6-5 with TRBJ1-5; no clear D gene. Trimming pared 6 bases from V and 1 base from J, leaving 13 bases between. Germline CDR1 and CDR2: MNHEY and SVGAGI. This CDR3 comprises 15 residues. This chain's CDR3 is CASRPAGPSNQPQHF. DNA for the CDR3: TGTGCCAGCAGACCAGCGGGCCCCAGCAATCAGCCCCAGCATTTT.

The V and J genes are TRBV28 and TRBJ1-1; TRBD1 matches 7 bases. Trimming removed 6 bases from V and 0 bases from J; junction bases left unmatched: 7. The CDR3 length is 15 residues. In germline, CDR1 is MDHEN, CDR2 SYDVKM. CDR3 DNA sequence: TGTGCCAGCAGCCACAGGGGCATCATGAACACTGAAGCTTTCTTT. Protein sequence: CASSHRGIMNTEAFF.

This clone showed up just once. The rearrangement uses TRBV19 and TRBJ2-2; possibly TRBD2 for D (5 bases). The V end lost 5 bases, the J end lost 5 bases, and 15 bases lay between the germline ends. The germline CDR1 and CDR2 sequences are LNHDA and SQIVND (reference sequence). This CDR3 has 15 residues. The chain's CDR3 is CASSLWTSRTGELFF. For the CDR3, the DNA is TGTGCCAGTAGTCTTTGGACTTCCCGAACCGGGGAGCTGTTTTTT.

The CDR3 loop reads CASSPRTGAASTEAFF. DNA of the CDR3: TGTGCCAGCAGCCCGCGGACAGGGGCGGCAAGCACTGAAGCTTTCTTT. This chain joins TRBV11-2 and TRBJ1-1; 9 nucleotides align to TRBD1. The germline V gene has CDR1 SGHAT and CDR2 FQNNGV. V shed 5 bases and J 4 bases; nucleotides not matched to a gene: 11. The CDR3 covers 16 residues.

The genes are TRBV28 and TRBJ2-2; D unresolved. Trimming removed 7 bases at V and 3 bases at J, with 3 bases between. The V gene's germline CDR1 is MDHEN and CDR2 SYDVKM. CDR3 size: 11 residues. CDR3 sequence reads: CASIDTGELFF. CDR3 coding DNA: TGTGCCAGCATAGACACCGGGGAGCTGTTTTTT.

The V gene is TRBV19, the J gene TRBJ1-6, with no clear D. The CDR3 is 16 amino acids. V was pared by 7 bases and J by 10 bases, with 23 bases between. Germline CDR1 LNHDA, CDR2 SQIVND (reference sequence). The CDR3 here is CASNYLVGDRGSPLHF. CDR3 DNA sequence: TGTGCCAGTAACTATCTTGTCGGTGACCGAGGGTCACCCCTCCACTTT.

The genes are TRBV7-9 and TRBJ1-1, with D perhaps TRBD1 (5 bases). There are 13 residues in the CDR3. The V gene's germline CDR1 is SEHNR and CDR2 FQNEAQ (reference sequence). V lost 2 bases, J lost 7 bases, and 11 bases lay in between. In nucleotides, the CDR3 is TGTGCCAGCAGCTTAATACAGGCTGGTGAAGCTTTCTTT. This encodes CASSLIQAGEAFF.

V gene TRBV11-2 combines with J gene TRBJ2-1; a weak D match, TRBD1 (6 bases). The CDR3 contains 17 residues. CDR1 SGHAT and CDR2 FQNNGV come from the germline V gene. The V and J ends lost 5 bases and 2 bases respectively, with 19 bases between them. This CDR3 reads CASSPQLGAGPYNEQFF. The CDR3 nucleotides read TGTGCCAGCAGCCCCCAGCTGGGGGCCGGCCCCTACAATGAGCAGTTCTTC.

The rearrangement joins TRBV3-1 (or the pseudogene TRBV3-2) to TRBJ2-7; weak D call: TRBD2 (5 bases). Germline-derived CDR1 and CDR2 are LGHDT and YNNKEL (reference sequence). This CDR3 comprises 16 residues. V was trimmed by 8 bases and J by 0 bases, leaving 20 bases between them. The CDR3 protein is CASGSRVRASSYEQYF. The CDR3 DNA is TGTGCCAGCGGGTCGAGGGTTAGGGCAAGCTCCTACGAGCAGTACTTC.

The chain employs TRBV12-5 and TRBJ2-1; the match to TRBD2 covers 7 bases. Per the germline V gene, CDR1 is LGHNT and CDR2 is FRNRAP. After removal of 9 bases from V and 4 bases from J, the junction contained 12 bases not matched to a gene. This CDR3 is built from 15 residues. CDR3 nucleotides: TGTGCTAGCAAACTAAGCGGGGTATCATACAATGAGCAGTTCTTC. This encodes CASKLSGVSYNEQFF.

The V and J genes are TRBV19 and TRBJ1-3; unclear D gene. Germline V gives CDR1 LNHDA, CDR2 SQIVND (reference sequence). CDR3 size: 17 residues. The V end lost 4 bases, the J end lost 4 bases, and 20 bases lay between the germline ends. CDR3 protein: CASSRETQGPSGNTIYF. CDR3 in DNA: TGTGCCAGTAGTAGGGAGACCCAAGGACCGTCCGGAAACACCATATATTTT. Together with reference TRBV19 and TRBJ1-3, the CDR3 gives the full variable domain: DGGITQSPKYLFRKEGQNVTLSCEQNLNHDAMYWYRQDPGQGLRLIYYSQIVNDFQKGDIAEGYSVSREKKESFPLTVTSAQKNPTAFYLCASSRETQGPSGNTIYFGEGSWLTVV.

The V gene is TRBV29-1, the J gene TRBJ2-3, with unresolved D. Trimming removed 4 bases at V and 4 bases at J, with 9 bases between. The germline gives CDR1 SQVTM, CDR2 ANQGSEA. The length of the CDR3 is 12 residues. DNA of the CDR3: TGCAGCGTTGTAGTTACCGCAGATACGCAGTATTTT. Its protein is CSVVVTADTQYF.

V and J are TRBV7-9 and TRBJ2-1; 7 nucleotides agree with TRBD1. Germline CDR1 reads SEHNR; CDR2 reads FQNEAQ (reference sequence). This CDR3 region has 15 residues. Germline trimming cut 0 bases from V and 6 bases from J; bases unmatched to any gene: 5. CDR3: CASSLARGPSNEQFF. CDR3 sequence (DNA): TGTGCCAGCAGCTTAGCTAGGGGGCCCTCCAATGAGCAGTTCTTC.

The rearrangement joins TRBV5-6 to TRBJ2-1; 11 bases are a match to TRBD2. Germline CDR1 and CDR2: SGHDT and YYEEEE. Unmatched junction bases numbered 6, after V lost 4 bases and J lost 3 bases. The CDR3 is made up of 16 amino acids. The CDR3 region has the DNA TGTGCCAGCAGCGGCGGGACTAGCGGTCTCTACAATGAGCAGTTCTTC. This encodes CASSGGTSGLYNEQFF.